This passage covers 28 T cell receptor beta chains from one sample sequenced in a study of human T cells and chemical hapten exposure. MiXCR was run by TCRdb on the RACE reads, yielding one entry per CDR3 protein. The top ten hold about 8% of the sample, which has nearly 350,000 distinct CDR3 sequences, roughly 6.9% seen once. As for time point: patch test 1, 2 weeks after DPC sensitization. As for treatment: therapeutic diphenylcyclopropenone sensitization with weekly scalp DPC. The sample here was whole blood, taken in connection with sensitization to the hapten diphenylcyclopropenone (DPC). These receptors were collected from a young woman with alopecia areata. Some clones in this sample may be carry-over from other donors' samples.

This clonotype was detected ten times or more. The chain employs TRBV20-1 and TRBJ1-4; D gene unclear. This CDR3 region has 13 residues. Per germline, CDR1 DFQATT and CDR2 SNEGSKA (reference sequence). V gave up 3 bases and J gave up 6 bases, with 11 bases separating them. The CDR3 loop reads CSARRSSDEKLFF. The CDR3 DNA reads TGCAGTGCTAGGAGAAGCTCCGATGAAAAACTGTTTTTT.

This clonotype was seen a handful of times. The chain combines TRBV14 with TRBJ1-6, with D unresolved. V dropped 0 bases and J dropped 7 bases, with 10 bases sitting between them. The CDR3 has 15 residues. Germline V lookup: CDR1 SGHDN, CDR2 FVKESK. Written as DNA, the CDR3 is TGTGCCAGCAGCCAAGAGTTGGCCGCCAATTCACCCCTCCACTTT. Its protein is CASSQELAANSPLHF. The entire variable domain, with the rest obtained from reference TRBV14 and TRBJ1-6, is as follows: EAGVTQFPSHSVIEKGQTVTLRCDPISGHDNLYWYRRVMGKEIKFLLHFVKESKQDESGMPNNRFLAERTGGTYSTLKVQPAELEDSGVYFCASSQELAANSPLHFGNGTRLTVT.

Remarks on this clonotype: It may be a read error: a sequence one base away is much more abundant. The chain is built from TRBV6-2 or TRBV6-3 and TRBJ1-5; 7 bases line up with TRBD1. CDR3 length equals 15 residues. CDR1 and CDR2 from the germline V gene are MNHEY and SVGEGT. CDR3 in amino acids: CASRPTGDGNQPQRF. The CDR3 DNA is TGTGCCAGCAGGCCCACAGGGGATGGCAATCAGCCCCAGCGTTTT.

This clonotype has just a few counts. CDR3 nucleotide sequence: TGTGCCAGCAGTTATGGGTGGGGAGCCACAGATACGCAGTATTTT. It specifies CASSYGWGATDTQYF. The J gene is TRBJ2-3, the V gene TRBV6-6, with D perhaps matching TRBD2 (5 bases). V was cut by 3 bases and J by 2 bases, with 12 bases left in between. The CDR3 is made up of 15 amino acids. From germline, CDR1 is MNHNY and CDR2 SVGAGI (reference sequence).

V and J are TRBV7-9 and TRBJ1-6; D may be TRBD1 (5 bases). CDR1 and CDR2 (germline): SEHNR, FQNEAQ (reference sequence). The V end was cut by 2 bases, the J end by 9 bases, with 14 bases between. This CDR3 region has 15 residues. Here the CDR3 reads CASSLSGTGASPLHF. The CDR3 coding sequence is TGTGCCAGCAGCTTATCTGGTACAGGCGCTTCACCCCTCCACTTT.

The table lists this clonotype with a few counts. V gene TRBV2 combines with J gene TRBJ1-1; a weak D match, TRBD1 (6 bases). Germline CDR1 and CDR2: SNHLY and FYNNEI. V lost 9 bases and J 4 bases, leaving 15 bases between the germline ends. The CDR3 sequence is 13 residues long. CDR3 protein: CARGRGAGTEAFF. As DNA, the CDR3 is TGTGCCAGAGGTCGGGGGGCGGGCACTGAAGCTTTCTTT. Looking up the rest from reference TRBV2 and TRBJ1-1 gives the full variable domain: EPEVTQTPSHQVTQMGQEVILRCVPISNHLYFYWYRQILGQKVEFLVSFYNNEISEKSEIFDDQFSVERPDGSNFTLKIRSTKLEDSAMYFCARGRGAGTEAFFGQGTRLTVV.

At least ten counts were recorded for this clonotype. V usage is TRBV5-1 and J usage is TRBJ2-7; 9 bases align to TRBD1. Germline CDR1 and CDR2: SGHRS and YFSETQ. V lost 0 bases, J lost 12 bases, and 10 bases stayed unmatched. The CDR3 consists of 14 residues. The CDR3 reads CASSLGLVGQGRYF. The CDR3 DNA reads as TGCGCCAGCAGCTTGGGACTAGTGGGACAGGGTCGGTACTTC.

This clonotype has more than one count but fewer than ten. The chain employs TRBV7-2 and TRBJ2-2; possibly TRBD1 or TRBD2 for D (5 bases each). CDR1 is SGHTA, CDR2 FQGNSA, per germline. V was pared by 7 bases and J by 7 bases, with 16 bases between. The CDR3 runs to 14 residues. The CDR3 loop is CASTSIAGSGELFF. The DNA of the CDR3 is TGTGCCAGCACCTCAATCGCAGGGAGCGGGGAGCTGTTTTTT.

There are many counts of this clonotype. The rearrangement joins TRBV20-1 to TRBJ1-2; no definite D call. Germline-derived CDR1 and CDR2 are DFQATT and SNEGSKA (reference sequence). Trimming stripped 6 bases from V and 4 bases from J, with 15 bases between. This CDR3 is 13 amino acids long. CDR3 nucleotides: TGCAGTGCAGACGGAGGAGGATTCTATGGCTACACCTTC. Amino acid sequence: CSADGGGFYGYTF.

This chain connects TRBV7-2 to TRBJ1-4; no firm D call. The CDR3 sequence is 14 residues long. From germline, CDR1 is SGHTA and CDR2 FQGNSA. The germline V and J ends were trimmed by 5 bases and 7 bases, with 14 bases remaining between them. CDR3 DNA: TGTGCCAGCAGCCGATTGGGCCTGGGTGAAAAACTGTTTTTT. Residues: CASSRLGLGEKLFF.

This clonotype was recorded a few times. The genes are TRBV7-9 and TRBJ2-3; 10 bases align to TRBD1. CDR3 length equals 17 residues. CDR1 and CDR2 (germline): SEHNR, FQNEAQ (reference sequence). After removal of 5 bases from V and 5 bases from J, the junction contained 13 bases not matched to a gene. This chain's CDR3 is CASSPHVRTGGGDTQYF. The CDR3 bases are TGTGCCAGCAGCCCGCATGTCCGGACAGGGGGAGGAGATACGCAGTATTTT. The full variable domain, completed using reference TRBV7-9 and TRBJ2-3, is DTGVSQNPRHKITKRGQNVTFRCDPISEHNRLYWYRQTLGQGPEFLTYFQNEAQLEKSRLLSDRFSAERPKGSFSTLEIQRTEQGDSAMYLCASSPHVRTGGGDTQYFGPGTRLTVL.

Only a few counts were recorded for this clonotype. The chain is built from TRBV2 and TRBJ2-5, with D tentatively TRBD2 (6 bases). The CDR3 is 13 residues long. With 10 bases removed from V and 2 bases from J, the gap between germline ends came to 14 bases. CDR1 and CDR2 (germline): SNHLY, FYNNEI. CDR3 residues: CANGPAGQETQYF. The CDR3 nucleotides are TGTGCCAACGGACCGGCGGGACAAGAGACCCAGTACTTC.

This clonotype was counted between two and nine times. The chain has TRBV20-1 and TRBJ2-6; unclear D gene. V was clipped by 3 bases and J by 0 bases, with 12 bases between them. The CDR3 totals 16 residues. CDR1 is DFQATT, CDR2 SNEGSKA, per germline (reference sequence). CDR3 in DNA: TGCAGTGCTAGCCCCGGGCGAGCCTCTGGGGCCAACGTCCTGACTTTC. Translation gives CSASPGRASGANVLTF.

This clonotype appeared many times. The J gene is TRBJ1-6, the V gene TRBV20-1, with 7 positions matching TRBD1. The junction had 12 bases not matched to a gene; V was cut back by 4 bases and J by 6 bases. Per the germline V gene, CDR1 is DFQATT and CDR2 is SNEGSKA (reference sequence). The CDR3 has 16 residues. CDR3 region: CSAKPQGVRVNSPLHF. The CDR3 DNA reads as TGCAGTGCTAAACCCCAGGGGGTAAGGGTTAATTCACCCCTCCACTTT.

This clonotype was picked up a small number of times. CDR3 in DNA: TGTGCCAGCAGCTCCTGGACAGGGTACTATGGCTACACCTTC. Translation: CASSSWTGYYGYTF. This chain connects TRBV7-2 to TRBJ1-2, with TRBD1 identical over 8 bases. Germline V gene data show CDR1 as SGHTA and CDR2 as FQGNSA. This CDR3 has 14 amino acids. J was trimmed by 3 bases and V by 4 bases; bases with no gene match: 4.

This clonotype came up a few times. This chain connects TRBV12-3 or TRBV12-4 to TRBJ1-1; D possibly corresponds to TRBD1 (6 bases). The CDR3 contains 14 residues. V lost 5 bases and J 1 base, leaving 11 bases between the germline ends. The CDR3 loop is CASSQDSKNTEAFF. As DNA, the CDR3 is TGTGCCAGCAGTCAGGACAGCAAGAACACTGAAGCTTTCTTT.

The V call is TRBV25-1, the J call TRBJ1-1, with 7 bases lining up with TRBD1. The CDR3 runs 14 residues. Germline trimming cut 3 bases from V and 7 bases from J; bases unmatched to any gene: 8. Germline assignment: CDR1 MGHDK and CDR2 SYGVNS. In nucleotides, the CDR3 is TGTGCCAGCAGTGACAGGGGGAGACAGCATGAAGCTTTCTTT. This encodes CASSDRGRQHEAFF.

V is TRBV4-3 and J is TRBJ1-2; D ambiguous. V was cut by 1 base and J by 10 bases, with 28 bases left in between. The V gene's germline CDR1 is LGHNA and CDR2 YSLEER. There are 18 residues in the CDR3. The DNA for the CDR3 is TGCGCCAGCAGCCAAGCGGCGAGATCGAGCCATGGCAGTCCGGACTACACCTTC. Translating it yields CASSQAARSSHGSPDYTF.

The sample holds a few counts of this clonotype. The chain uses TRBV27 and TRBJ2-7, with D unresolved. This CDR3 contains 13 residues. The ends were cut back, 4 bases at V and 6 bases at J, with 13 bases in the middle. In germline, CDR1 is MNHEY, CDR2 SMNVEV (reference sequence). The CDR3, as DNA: TGTGCCAGCAGTTCCACACCCCGGAGCGAGCAGTACTTC. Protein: CASSSTPRSEQYF.

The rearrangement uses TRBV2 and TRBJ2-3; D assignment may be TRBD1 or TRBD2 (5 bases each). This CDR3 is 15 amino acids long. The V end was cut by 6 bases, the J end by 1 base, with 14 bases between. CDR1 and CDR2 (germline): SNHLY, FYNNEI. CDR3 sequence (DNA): TGTGCCAGCAGAGGACGCAGGGACCGCACAGATACGCAGTATTTT. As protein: CASRGRRDRTDTQYF.

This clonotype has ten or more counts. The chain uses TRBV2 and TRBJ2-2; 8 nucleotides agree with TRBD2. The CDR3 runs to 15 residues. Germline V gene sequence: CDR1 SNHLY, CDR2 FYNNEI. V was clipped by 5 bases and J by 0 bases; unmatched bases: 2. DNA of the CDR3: TGTGCCAGCAGTTTGACTAGCGCGAACACCGGGGAGCTGTTTTTT. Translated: CASSLTSANTGELFF.

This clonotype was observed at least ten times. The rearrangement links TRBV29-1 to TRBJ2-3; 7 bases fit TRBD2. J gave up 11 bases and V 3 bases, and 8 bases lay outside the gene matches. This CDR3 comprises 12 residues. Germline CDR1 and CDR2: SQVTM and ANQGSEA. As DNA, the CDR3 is TGCAGCGTTGAGAGGTCCAGCGGGGAGCAGTATTTT. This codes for CSVERSSGEQYF.

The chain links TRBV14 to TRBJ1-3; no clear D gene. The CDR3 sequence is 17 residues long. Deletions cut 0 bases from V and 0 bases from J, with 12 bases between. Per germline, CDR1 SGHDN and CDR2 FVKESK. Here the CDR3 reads CASSQDRKDFSGNTIYF. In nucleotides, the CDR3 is TGTGCCAGCAGCCAAGATCGGAAAGACTTCTCTGGAAACACCATATATTTT. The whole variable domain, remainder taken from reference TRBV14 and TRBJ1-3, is EAGVTQFPSHSVIEKGQTVTLRCDPISGHDNLYWYRRVMGKEIKFLLHFVKESKQDESGMPNNRFLAERTGGTYSTLKVQPAELEDSGVYFCASSQDRKDFSGNTIYFGEGSWLTVV.

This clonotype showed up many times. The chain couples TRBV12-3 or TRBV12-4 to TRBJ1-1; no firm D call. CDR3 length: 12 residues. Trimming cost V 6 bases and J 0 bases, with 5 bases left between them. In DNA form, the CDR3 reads TGTGCCAGCAGCTTATTGAACACTGAAGCTTTCTTT. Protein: CASSLLNTEAFF.

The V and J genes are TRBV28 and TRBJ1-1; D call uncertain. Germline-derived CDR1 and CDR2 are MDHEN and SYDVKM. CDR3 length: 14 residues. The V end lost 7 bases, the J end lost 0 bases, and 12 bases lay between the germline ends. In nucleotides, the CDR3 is TGTGCCAGCACCCTTATAAGCATGAACACTGAAGCTTTCTTT. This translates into CASTLISMNTEAFF.

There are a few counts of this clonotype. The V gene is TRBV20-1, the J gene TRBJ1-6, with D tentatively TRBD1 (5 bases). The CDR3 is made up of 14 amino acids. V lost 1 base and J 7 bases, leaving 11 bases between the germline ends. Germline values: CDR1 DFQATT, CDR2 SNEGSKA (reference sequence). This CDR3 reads CSARGGDANSPLHF. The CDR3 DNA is TGCAGTGCTAGAGGGGGGGACGCCAATTCACCCCTCCACTTT.

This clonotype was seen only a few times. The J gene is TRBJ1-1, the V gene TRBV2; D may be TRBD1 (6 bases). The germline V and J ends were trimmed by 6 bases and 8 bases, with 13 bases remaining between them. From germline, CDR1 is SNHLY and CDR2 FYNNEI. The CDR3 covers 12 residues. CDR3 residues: CASSADRSEAFF. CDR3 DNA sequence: TGTGCCAGCAGCGCGGACAGATCCGAAGCTTTCTTT.

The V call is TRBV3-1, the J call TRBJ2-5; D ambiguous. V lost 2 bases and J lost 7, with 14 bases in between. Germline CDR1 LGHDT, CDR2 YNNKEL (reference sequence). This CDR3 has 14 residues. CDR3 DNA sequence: TGTGCCAGCAGCCAAACGATAGCCGTGGGGACCCAGTACTTC. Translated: CASSQTIAVGTQYF.